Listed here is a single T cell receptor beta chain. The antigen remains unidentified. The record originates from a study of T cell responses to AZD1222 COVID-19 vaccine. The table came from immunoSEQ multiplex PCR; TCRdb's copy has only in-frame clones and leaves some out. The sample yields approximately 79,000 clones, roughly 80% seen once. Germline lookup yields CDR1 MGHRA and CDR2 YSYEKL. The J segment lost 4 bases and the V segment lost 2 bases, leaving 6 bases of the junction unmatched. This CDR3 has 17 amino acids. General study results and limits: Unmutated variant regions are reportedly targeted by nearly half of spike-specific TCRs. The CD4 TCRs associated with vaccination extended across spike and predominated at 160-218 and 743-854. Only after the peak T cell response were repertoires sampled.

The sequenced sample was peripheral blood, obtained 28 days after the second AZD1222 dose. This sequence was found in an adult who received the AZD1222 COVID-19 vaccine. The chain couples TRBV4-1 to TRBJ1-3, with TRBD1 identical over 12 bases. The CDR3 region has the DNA TGCGCCAGCAGCCAACCGGGGACAGGGGGCGTCGGAAACACCATATATTTT. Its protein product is CASSQPGTGGVGNTIYF.